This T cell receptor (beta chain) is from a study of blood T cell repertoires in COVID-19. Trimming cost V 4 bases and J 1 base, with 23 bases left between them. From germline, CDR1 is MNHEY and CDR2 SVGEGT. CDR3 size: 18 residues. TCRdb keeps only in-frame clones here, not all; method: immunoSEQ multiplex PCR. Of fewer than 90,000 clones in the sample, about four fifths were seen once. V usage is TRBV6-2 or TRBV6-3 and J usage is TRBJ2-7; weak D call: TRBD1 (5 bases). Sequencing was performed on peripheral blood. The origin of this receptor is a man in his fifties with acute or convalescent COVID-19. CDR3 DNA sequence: TGTGCCAGCAGTTCCGATCTCCTCAGGGCTCCCTTTTCCTACGAGCAGTACTTC. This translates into CASSSDLLRAPFSYEQYF.